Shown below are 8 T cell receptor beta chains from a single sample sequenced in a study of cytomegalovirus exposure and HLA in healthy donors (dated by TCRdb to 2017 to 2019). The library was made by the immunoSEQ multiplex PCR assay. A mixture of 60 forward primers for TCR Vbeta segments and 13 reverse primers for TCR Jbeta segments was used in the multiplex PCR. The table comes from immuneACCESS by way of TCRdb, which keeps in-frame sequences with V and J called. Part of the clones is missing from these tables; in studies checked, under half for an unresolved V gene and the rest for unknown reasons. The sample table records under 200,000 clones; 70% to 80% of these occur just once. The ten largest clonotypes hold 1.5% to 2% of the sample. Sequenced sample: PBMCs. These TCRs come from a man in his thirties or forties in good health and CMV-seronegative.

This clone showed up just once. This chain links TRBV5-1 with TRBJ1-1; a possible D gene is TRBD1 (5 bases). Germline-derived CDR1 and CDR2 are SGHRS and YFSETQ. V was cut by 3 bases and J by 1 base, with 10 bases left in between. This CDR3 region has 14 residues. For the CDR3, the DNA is TGCGCCAGCAGCTGGCAAGGGGAGAACACTGAAGCTTTCTTT. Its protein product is CASSWQGENTEAFF.

CDR3 in DNA: TGTGCCACCAGCAGAGATTGGGAGGCGTTTGACCATAGCAATCAGCCCCAGCATTTT. It is translated as CATSRDWEAFDHSNQPQHF. This sequence joins TRBV15 and TRBJ1-5, with D uncertain. Germline CDR1 and CDR2: LNHNV and YYDKDF (reference sequence). The CDR3 extends over 19 amino acids. The V end lost 0 bases, the J end lost 0 bases, and 18 bases lay between the germline ends.

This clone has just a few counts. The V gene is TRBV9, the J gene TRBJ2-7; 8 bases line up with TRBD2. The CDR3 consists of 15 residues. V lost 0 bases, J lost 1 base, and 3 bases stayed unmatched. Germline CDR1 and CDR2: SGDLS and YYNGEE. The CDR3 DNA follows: TGTGCCAGCAGCGTAGTCCCTAGCGGGTCCTACGAGCAGTACTTC. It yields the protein CASSVVPSGSYEQYF.

The CDR3 reads CAISEVADSSYEQYF. The CDR3 DNA reads as TGTGCCATCAGTGAGGTGGCGGATTCTTCCTACGAGCAGTACTTC. The chain couples TRBV10-3 to TRBJ2-7; D gene uncertain. Trimming removed 2 bases at V and 1 base at J, with 12 bases between. The CDR3 totals 15 residues. Per germline, CDR1 ENHRY and CDR2 SYGVKD.

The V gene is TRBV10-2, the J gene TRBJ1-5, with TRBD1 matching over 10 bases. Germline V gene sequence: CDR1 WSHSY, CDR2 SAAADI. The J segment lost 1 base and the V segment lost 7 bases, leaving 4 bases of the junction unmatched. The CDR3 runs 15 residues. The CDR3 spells CASTDRGPSNQPQHF. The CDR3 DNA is TGCGCCAGCACTGACAGGGGGCCCAGCAATCAGCCCCAGCATTTT.

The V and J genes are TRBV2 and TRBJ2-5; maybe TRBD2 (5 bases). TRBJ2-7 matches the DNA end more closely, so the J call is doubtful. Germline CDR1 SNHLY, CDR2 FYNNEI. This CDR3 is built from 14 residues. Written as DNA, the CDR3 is TGTGCCAGCAGAATCTCCCTAGCATGGTACGAGCAGTACTTC. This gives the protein CASRISLAWYEQYF.

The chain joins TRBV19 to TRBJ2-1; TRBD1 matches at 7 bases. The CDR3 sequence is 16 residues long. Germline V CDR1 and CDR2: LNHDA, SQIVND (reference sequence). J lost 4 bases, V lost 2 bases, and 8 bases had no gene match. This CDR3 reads CASSIRGTEFYNEQFF. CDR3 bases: TGTGCCAGTAGTATAAGGGGGACAGAGTTTTACAATGAGCAGTTCTTC.

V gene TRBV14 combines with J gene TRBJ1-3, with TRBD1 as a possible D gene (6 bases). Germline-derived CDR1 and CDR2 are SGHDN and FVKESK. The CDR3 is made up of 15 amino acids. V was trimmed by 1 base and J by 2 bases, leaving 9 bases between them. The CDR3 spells CASSQGGTTGNTIYF. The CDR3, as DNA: TGTGCCAGCAGCCAAGGAGGGACAACTGGAAACACCATATATTTT.